Listed here are 7 T cell receptor beta chains from one sample, sequenced in a study of T cells in Graves' hyperthyroidism and ophthalmopathy. TCR beta CDR3 sequences were amplified from RNA transcripts. The TCR CDR3 was amplified in a first-round RT-PCR using the HTBI primer set. TCRdb processed the multiplex PCR reads anew with MiXCR; each CDR3 protein has one entry. This sample has about 400,000 distinct CDR3 sequences; around 16% occur once, and the top ten carry roughly 25%. The sequencing input was blood. These TCRs come from a woman aged 18-29 years with Graves' hyperthyroidism that later progressed to Graves' ophthalmopathy.

This clonotype showed up many times. The chain employs TRBV28 and TRBJ1-1; D is uncertain. Germline lookup yields CDR1 MDHEN and CDR2 SYDVKM. The ends were cut back, 3 bases at V and 1 base at J, with 9 bases in the middle. The CDR3 loop spans 14 amino acids. This CDR3 reads CASSLSNRNTEAFF. The CDR3 bases are TGTGCCAGCAGTTTGTCAAACAGGAACACTGAAGCTTTCTTT.

This clonotype appeared many times. The chain links TRBV27 to TRBJ1-1; no firm D call. Deletions cut 7 bases from V and 0 bases from J, with 12 bases between. This CDR3 is 14 amino acids long. The V gene's germline CDR1 is MNHEY and CDR2 SMNVEV (reference sequence). In DNA form, the CDR3 reads TGTGCCAGCACGGGTGGACCCTTGAACACTGAAGCTTTCTTT. Translation: CASTGGPLNTEAFF.

The CDR3 DNA follows: TGTGCCAGCGGGGGACAGGGGACAATCGCCTACACCTTC. Its protein product is CASGGQGTIAYTF. V usage is TRBV25-1 and J usage is TRBJ1-2; 10 bases map to TRBD1. CDR3 length equals 13 residues. Germline V gives CDR1 MGHDK, CDR2 SYGVNS. The J segment lost 10 bases and the V segment lost 8 bases, leaving 10 bases of the junction unmatched.

This clonotype was counted a few times. The CDR3 here is CASSQGLDTEAFF. In DNA, the CDR3 is TGTGCCAGCAGCCAGGGGTTGGACACTGAAGCTTTCTTT. The chain carries TRBV27 and TRBJ1-1, with D maybe TRBD1 (6 bases). The CDR3 length is 13 residues. V was shortened by 6 bases and J by 3 bases, with 11 bases between the two germline ends. Germline lookup yields CDR1 MNHEY and CDR2 SMNVEV (reference sequence).

The chain links TRBV11-2 to TRBJ2-3, with 7 bases fitting TRBD2. The V segment lost 0 bases and the J segment 10 bases; nucleotides outside the gene matches: 10. Germline V CDR1 and CDR2: SGHAT, FQNNGV. The CDR3 runs 15 residues. CDR3 loop: CASSLEGGSTVSQYF. CDR3 DNA: TGTGCCAGCAGCTTAGAGGGGGGGTCTACCGTTTCGCAGTATTTT.

V gene TRBV29-1 combines with J gene TRBJ2-1, with a possible D match to TRBD2 (5 bases). Germline assignment: CDR1 SQVTM and CDR2 ANQGSEA. The CDR3 covers 13 residues. V lost 7 bases, J lost 2 bases, and 12 bases lay in between. This chain's CDR3 is CSARTLPYNEQFF. The CDR3 DNA is TGCAGCGCCCGGACTTTGCCCTACAATGAGCAGTTCTTC.

The gene calls are TRBV6-1 and TRBJ1-1; D gene uncertain. This CDR3 spans 11 amino acids. V lost 2 bases and J lost 10, with 8 bases in between. Per the germline V gene, CDR1 is MNHNS and CDR2 is SASEGT. This chain's CDR3 is CASSENWGAFF. The CDR3 nucleotides are TGTGCCAGCAGTGAAAATTGGGGAGCTTTCTTT.